Listed here are 18 T cell receptor beta chains from one sample, sequenced in a study of blood T cell repertoires in COVID-19. Only in-frame clones appear in the TCRdb table, and some are missing; sequencing was by immunoSEQ multiplex PCR. This sample yields more than 45,000 clones, of which approximately 83% are seen a single time; approximately 7.6% belongs to the top ten. The sample taken for sequencing was peripheral blood. The receptors originated from a man older than 75 in a cohort sampled during active COVID-19.

The chain couples TRBV4-1 to TRBJ1-3, with a tentative D call TRBD1 (6 bases). Per the germline V gene, CDR1 is MGHRA and CDR2 is YSYEKL. The length of the CDR3 is 16 residues. Trimming pared 5 bases from V and 0 bases from J, leaving 14 bases between. The CDR3 bases are TGCGCCAGCAGCACCCGGGGGGCAGCCTCTGGAAACACCATATATTTT. Its protein is CASSTRGAASGNTIYF.

The chain is built from TRBV5-6 and TRBJ1-1, with 9 bases aligning to TRBD1. Germline V gene data show CDR1 as SGHDT and CDR2 as YYEEEE. The V and J ends lost 4 bases and 3 bases, in that order; junction bases with no gene match: 13. There are 17 residues in the CDR3. The CDR3 region is CASSRVGQGMQYTEAFF. In DNA form, the CDR3 reads TGTGCCAGCAGCAGGGTGGGACAGGGAATGCAGTACACTGAAGCTTTCTTT.

The V gene is TRBV5-1, the J gene TRBJ1-2, with 10 bases fitting TRBD1. J lost 6 bases, V lost 4 bases, and 3 bases had no gene match. The CDR3 contains 13 residues. Germline CDR1 reads SGHRS; CDR2 reads YFSETQ. In nucleotides, the CDR3 is TGCGCCAGCAGCGGGGGACAGGGGAATGGCTACACCTTC. Protein product: CASSGGQGNGYTF.

J is TRBJ1-5 and V is TRBV29-1; a weak D match, TRBD1 (5 bases). This CDR3 region has 13 residues. Germline loops: CDR1 SQVTM, CDR2 ANQGSEA. Deletions cut 4 bases from V and 3 bases from J, with 10 bases between. The CDR3 DNA reads as TGCAGCGTTGGTCAACAGGTCAATCAGCCCCAGCATTTT. It specifies CSVGQQVNQPQHF.

This clone is categorized as medium-sized (0.01 to 0.1%). The J gene is TRBJ2-7, the V gene TRBV18; D perhaps matches TRBD1 (7 bases). The germline CDR1 and CDR2 sequences are KGHSH and LQKENI. The V gene lost 6 bases and the J gene lost 5 bases, with 26 bases spanning the gap. The CDR3 is 17 residues long. The CDR3 spells CASSPIRGSGGLDEQYF. The CDR3 DNA reads as TGTGCCAGCTCCCCTATACGGGGGTCAGGGGGTCTAGACGAGCAGTACTTC.

The chain has TRBV5-1 and TRBJ2-7; 9 bases align to TRBD2. CDR3 length: 17 amino acids. Germline lookup yields CDR1 SGHRS and CDR2 YFSETQ. V lost 1 base, J lost 0 bases, and 8 bases stayed unmatched. The CDR3 spells CASSLLSGGIFSYEQYF. DNA for the CDR3: TGCGCCAGCAGCTTGCTAAGCGGGGGGATTTTCTCCTACGAGCAGTACTTC. The whole variable domain, filled in from reference TRBV5-1 and TRBJ2-7, reads KAGVTQTPRYLIKTRGQQVTLSCSPISGHRSVSWYQQTPGQGLQFLFEYFSETQRNKGNFPGRFSGRQFSNSRSEMNVSTLELGDSALYLCASSLLSGGIFSYEQYFGPGTRLTVT.

This clone has more than one count but fewer than ten. V is TRBV5-1 and J is TRBJ1-1, with a possible D match to TRBD1 (6 bases). The CDR3 length is 15 residues. Germline V gives CDR1 SGHRS, CDR2 YFSETQ. V was cut by 4 bases and J by 3 bases, with 16 bases left in between. CDR3 in amino acids: CASSKQPGQDTEAFF. CDR3 nucleotide sequence: TGCGCCAGCAGCAAACAACCGGGACAAGACACTGAAGCTTTCTTT.

As DNA, the CDR3 is TGTGCCAGCAGCTCCTATGCAGGGCCTACCGGTAATCTTGAAGCTTTCTTT. This translates into CASSSYAGPTGNLEAFF. This chain connects TRBV28 to TRBJ1-1; D might be TRBD1 (5 bases). Germline V gene sequence: CDR1 MDHEN, CDR2 SYDVKM. The CDR3 has 17 amino acids. V shed 6 bases and J shed 7 bases, with 27 bases lying between them.

The chain has TRBV6-1 and TRBJ2-7; 7 bases are shared with TRBD1. V shed 0 bases and J 2 bases; nucleotides not matched to a gene: 7. This CDR3 has 16 amino acids. Germline CDR1 MNHNS, CDR2 SASEGT. This chain's CDR3 is CASSEATGALTYEQYF. The CDR3 nucleotides are TGTGCCAGCAGTGAAGCAACAGGGGCCCTTACCTACGAGCAGTACTTC.

The chain carries TRBV15 and TRBJ2-5, with 7 bases identical to TRBD2. The J segment lost 5 bases and the V segment lost 8 bases, leaving 11 bases of the junction unmatched. The CDR3 has 14 amino acids. Per the germline V gene, CDR1 is LNHNV and CDR2 is YYDKDF (reference sequence). This CDR3 is CATREGTSVETQYF. The CDR3 nucleotides are TGTGCCACCCGAGAGGGTACTAGCGTGGAGACCCAGTACTTC.

The rearrangement links TRBV7-2 to TRBJ2-1; D is ambiguous. Germline CDR1 is SGHTA and CDR2 is FQGNSA. V was trimmed by 4 bases and J by 5 bases, leaving 3 bases between them. The CDR3 spans 11 residues. This CDR3 is CASSSDNEQFF. The CDR3 DNA is TGTGCCAGCAGCTCGGACAATGAGCAGTTCTTC.

The chain links TRBV1 to TRBJ2-1; the table assigns TRBD1, which was not confirmed against the DNA. TRBV1 is given as a pseudogene. The CDR3 length is 16 residues. The CDR3 reads CTSSQGEGTKYNEQFF. The CDR3 nucleotides are TGCACCAGCAGCCAAGGGGAAGGGACAAAATACAATGAGCAGTTCTTC.

CDR3 sequence (DNA): TGTGCCAGCAGCTTACAGAGAAACACCATATATTTT. This encodes CASSLQRNTIYF. This rearrangement joins TRBV7-9 to TRBJ1-3; no definite D call. Trimming took off 2 bases at V and 5 bases at J, with 4 bases between the two ends. There are 12 residues in the CDR3. Germline V lookup: CDR1 SEHNR, CDR2 FQNEAQ (reference sequence).

The genes are TRBV5-1 and TRBJ2-7; TRBD1 matches 9 bases. The CDR3 sequence is 14 residues long. V lost 4 bases to trimming and J lost 5 bases; unmatched junction nucleotides: 7. CDR1 and CDR2 (germline): SGHRS, YFSETQ. The CDR3 protein is CASSPGQGWNEQYF. The CDR3 DNA sequence: TGCGCCAGCAGCCCGGGACAGGGTTGGAACGAGCAGTACTTC.

This clone is a singleton in its sample. The gene calls are TRBV28 and TRBJ1-4, with 8 nucleotides matching TRBD1. Germline V gene data show CDR1 as MDHEN and CDR2 as SYDVKM. Trimming removed 4 bases from V and 3 bases from J; junction bases left unmatched: 10. There are 17 residues in the CDR3. DNA for the CDR3: TGTGCCAGCAGTTCTGGACAGGGTGGGATAGCTAATGAAAAACTGTTTTTT. As protein: CASSSGQGGIANEKLFF.

This clone was counted once. This rearrangement joins TRBV27 to TRBJ2-7, with TRBD2 matching over 7 bases. This CDR3 contains 12 residues. V lost 3 bases, J lost 7 bases, and 3 bases stayed unmatched. Germline V gene lookup returns CDR1 MNHEY and CDR2 SMNVEV (reference sequence). This CDR3 is CASSFLRGEQYF. The CDR3 DNA sequence: TGTGCCAGCAGTTTCTTGCGGGGGGAGCAGTACTTC.

V usage is TRBV10-2 and J usage is TRBJ1-5, with D tentatively TRBD1 (6 bases). This CDR3 has 16 residues. Germline CDR1 WSHSY, CDR2 SAAADI. V was shortened by 7 bases and J by 0 bases, with 16 bases between the two germline ends. The CDR3 loop is CASNLYRETSNQPQHF. The CDR3 nucleotides read TGCGCCAGCAACCTTTACAGGGAAACTAGCAATCAGCCCCAGCATTTT.

The chain carries TRBV10-3 and TRBJ1-1, with TRBD1 identical over 7 bases. The germline V gene has CDR1 ENHRY and CDR2 SYGVKD. With V trimmed by 7 bases and J by 3 bases, 11 bases remained unmatched. CDR3 length equals 15 residues. The CDR3 loop reads CAINRGTAGDTEAFF. The CDR3 DNA sequence: TGTGCCATCAATAGAGGGACAGCCGGTGACACTGAAGCTTTCTTT.